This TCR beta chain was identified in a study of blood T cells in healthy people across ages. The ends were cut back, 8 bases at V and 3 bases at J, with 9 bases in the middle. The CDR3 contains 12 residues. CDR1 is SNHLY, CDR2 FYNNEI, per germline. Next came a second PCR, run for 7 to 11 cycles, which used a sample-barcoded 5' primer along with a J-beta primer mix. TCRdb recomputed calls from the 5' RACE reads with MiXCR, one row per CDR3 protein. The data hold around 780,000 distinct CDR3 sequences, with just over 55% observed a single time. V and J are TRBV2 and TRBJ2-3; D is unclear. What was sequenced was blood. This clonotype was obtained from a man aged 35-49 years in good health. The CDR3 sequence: CASRVGTDTQYF. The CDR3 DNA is TGTGCCAGCCGGGTCGGGACAGATACGCAGTATTTT.